This TCR beta chain was captured in a study of blood T cell repertoires in COVID-19 (dated by TCRdb to the early 2020s). Turning to the overall study: The collaborator samples originated in the United States, Italy and Spain and spanned the acute and convalescent phases of COVID-19. Subjects who had been exposed to COVID-19, were actively infected with it, or had recovered from it provided the deeply sampled blood TCRbeta repertoires that made up the dataset. The repertoires were released in a freely available public database meant as a resource for research on the immune response to SARS-CoV-2. Where available, HLA class I and class II types were obtained from metadata supplied by the sample provider rather than from assay-based typing. Sample metadata almost always included a de-identified subject ID, COVID-19 status, age in years and sex. Samples were obtained from the ongoing ImmuneRACE study (first 160 participants) and from 950 to 1,500 subjects provided by 6 global collaborators. The prospective study material was composed of cDNA or gDNA derived from T cells, B-cell-depleted T cells, or PBMCs. Broad study findings and their caveats: How much clinical and demographic metadata was included differed by source and by participant, and the metadata was provided uncurated.

The immunoSEQ Assay, a bias-controlled multiplex PCR, was used to amplify TCRbeta CDR3 regions from genomic DNA. In the original analysis: Nucleated cell counts per sample were estimated from amplification of reference gene primers within the assay. To quantify the absolute abundance of each unique TCRbeta CDR3 rearrangement, sequence reads were collapsed and filtered. For each sample, productive Simpson clonality was calculated as the square root of Simpson's diversity index over productive rearrangements. The table was pulled from immuneACCESS by TCRdb, which kept in-frame rearrangements only. Such tables lose some clones; where checked, under half of the loss comes from unresolved V genes, and the rest has no known cause. From that table come the V and J calls and clone size; the DNA was used to work out D and trimming. This sample lists hundreds of thousands of clones; around 84% were detected once. The ten largest clones represent about 2% of the sample.

In the prospective study, participants were roughly 18 to 100 years old, resided in 24 geographic areas of the United States, and were enrolled through a virtual design. In the prospective study, participants were assigned to cohorts based on the clinical history participants reported in a screening survey and a study questionnaire. Exposed participants had been in contact, within 2 weeks of entering the study, with a person who had a PCR-confirmed or clinician-diagnosed case of COVID-19. In the prospective study, whole blood, serum and a nasopharyngeal or oropharyngeal swab were collected from each participant by mobile phlebotomists. Participants in the prospective study had the option to provide additional blood draws and questionnaires over a roughly 2-month period. Before DNA extraction, prospective study blood samples were shipped either frozen or at room temperature. V is pared back by 4 bases and J by 7 bases, with 11 bases lying between the germline termini. For CDR1 and CDR2, the germline V gene (reference sequence) lists LNHDA and SQIVND. The CDR3 numbers 13 residues from cysteine through phenylalanine. Of all the DNA, just the CDR3 is kept, 39 bases in frame from base 1.

For this clone: Its antigen remains undetermined. No quality values exist for individual bases; no much larger clone is one base distant.

The sample consisted of PBMCs or T cells enriched from blood (not recorded which). The chain links TRBV19 with TRBJ1-5, with a weak D call of TRBD1 (5 bases match). This clonotype was obtained from a woman in her twenties or thirties who had been exposed to COVID-19. The nucleotides are TGTGCCAGTAGTACAGGGAGGATCCAGCCCCAGCATTTT. This translates into CASSTGRIQPQHF.